This T cell receptor (beta chain) was documented in a study of radiation and T cells in renal cell carcinoma. General study results and limits: Compared with controls, irradiated tumors had more, larger dominant CDR3 motifs.

As concerns this clone: Its antigen is still unknown.

Treatment: treatment-naive control, cytoreductive nephrectomy. Treatment-naive patients without radiation supplied the control tumors at nephrectomy. Assay: immunoSEQ multiplex PCR; the TCRdb copy retains only in-frame clones and omits some. The sample holds some 25,000 clones; roughly 64% are singletons and the top ten take about 22%. The sequencing here drew on tumor tissue, taken from a patient whose treatment was nephrectomy without radiotherapy. The receptor was isolated from a man between 35 and 55 years old with renal cell carcinoma.

For the CDR3, the DNA is TGCGCCAGCAGCCAAGATCCGTCACTTCAAGAGACCCAGTACTTC. Translation gives CASSQDPSLQETQYF. The chain joins TRBV4-1 to TRBJ2-5; D gene unclear. This CDR3 has 15 residues. CDR1 and CDR2 (germline): MGHRA, YSYEKL. Between the trimmed V and J ends, which lost 0 bases and 2 bases, there was a span of 10 bases.